A selection of T cell receptor beta chains follows, all from one sample in a study of technical replicates of blood from a few donors. TCRdb's table, derived via immunoSEQ multiplex PCR, lists solely in-frame clones and lacks some. The sample comprises fewer than 80,000 clones, 86% of which are singletons, and approximately 5% rests with the top ten. Source material: PBMCs. Receptors were obtained from a human donor in good health. Some clones in this sample may be carry-over from other donors' samples. The CDR3 runs from the conserved cysteine through the conserved F or W. The order of the fields is clone size, J gene, D gene, V gene, CDR3 DNA, CDR3 protein. A D gene is named only where the DNA matches it firmly. The listing skips clone size in some rows; elsewhere it reads once, few, many or a size class.

abundance: .
j_gene: TRBJ1-4
d_gene: TRBD1
v_gene: TRBV5-8
CDR3nt: TGTGCCAGCAGCCCCGGGACAGCAACTAATGAAAAACTGTTTTTT
CDR3aa: CASSPGTATNEKLFF

abundance: .
j_gene: TRBJ2-1
d_gene: .
v_gene: TRBV11-2
CDR3nt: TGTGCCAGCAGCTTGGGGGAGGCATCCCAGCAGTTCTTC
CDR3aa: CASSLGEASQQFF

abundance: .
j_gene: TRBJ2-3
d_gene: .
v_gene: TRBV9
CDR3nt: TGTGCCAGCAGCGTAGCGGGGGAAGATACGCAGTATTTT
CDR3aa: CASSVAGEDTQYF

abundance: .
j_gene: TRBJ2-2
d_gene: TRBD2
v_gene: TRBV11-2
CDR3nt: TGTGCCAGCAGCTCAGGACTAGCGGGAGCCGGGGAGCTGTTTTTT
CDR3aa: CASSSGLAGAGELFF

abundance: .
j_gene: TRBJ2-1
d_gene: .
v_gene: TRBV18
CDR3nt: TGTGCCAGCTCACCAATGGTAGCCTACAATGAGCAGTTCTTC
CDR3aa: CASSPMVAYNEQFF

abundance: .
j_gene: TRBJ2-1
d_gene: TRBD1
v_gene: TRBV7-6
CDR3nt: TGTGCCAGCAGCCCTTGGACAGGCTCCGGGGAGCAGTTCTTC
CDR3aa: CASSPWTGSGEQFF

abundance: .
j_gene: TRBJ1-5
d_gene: .
v_gene: TRBV12-5
CDR3nt: TGTGCTAGTGGTTTGGTACTAGCCCAGTTCCATCAGCCCCAGCATTTT
CDR3aa: CASGLVLAQFHQPQHF

abundance: .
j_gene: TRBJ1-5
d_gene: .
v_gene: TRBV30
CDR3nt: TGTGCCTGGATTCCTTCGCCCTCCTGGTGGGCTCAGCCCCAGCATTTT
CDR3aa: CAWIPSPSWWAQPQHF

abundance: .
j_gene: TRBJ2-2
d_gene: TRBD2
v_gene: TRBV11-2
CDR3nt: TGTGCCAGCAGGACGTGGGGGGGGAAAAACACCGGGGAGCTGTTTTTT
CDR3aa: CASRTWGGKNTGELFF

abundance: .
j_gene: TRBJ2-7
d_gene: .
v_gene: TRBV7-9
CDR3nt: TGTGCCAGCAGCTGGGCGGGGTTCCCCTACGAGCAGTACTTC
CDR3aa: CASSWAGFPYEQYF

abundance: .
j_gene: TRBJ1-6
d_gene: .
v_gene: TRBV19
CDR3nt: TGTGCCAGTTCCTCGGTCGGGAATTCACCCCTCCACTTT
CDR3aa: CASSSVGNSPLHF

abundance: once
j_gene: TRBJ2-5
d_gene: TRBD2
v_gene: TRBV18
CDR3nt: TGTGCCAGCTCACCACCGAGCTTTAGCGGGAGAAGTGAGACCCAGTACTTC
CDR3aa: CASSPPSFSGRSETQYF

abundance: .
j_gene: TRBJ2-1
d_gene: TRBD1
v_gene: TRBV7-3
CDR3nt: TGTGCCAGCAGCCAAGGGACAGGGAGTCTCAATGAGCAGTTCTTC
CDR3aa: CASSQGTGSLNEQFF

abundance: .
j_gene: TRBJ1-3
d_gene: TRBD1
v_gene: TRBV2
CDR3nt: TGTGCCAGCATCGGTGGACAGGGGGCCTCCTATGGAAACACCATATATTTT
CDR3aa: CASIGGQGASYGNTIYF

abundance: .
j_gene: TRBJ2-1
d_gene: TRBD2
v_gene: TRBV7-2
CDR3nt: TGTGCCAGCAGCTTAATGCTAGCGGGCTACAATGAGCAGTTCTTC
CDR3aa: CASSLMLAGYNEQFF

abundance: .
j_gene: TRBJ2-3
d_gene: TRBD2
v_gene: TRBV9
CDR3nt: TGTGCCAGCAGCGTCCTAGCGGGGGCCACAGATACGCAGTATTTT
CDR3aa: CASSVLAGATDTQYF

abundance: .
j_gene: TRBJ2-7
d_gene: .
v_gene: TRBV6-5
CDR3nt: TGTGCCAGCAGTTACTCGGTCCCTACTTCGCAGGGCGAGCAGTACTTC
CDR3aa: CASSYSVPTSQGEQYF

abundance: .
j_gene: TRBJ2-7
d_gene: TRBD1
v_gene: TRBV27
CDR3nt: TGTGCCAGCAGTCAAGACAGGGGAGGCTCGCAGTACTTC
CDR3aa: CASSQDRGGSQYF

abundance: many
j_gene: TRBJ1-1
d_gene: TRBD1
v_gene: TRBV20-1
CDR3nt: TGCAGTGCTAGATCAGGGGGACTTTTCTTT
CDR3aa: CSARSGGLFF

abundance: few
j_gene: TRBJ2-2
d_gene: TRBD2
v_gene: TRBV6-6
CDR3nt: TGTGCCAGCAGTTCGGGGAGCGGGGGGAACACCGGGGAGCTGTTTTTT
CDR3aa: CASSSGSGGNTGELFF

abundance: .
j_gene: TRBJ2-1
d_gene: .
v_gene: TRBV14
CDR3nt: TGTGCCAGCAGCCAATATAGCCTCAGCTCCTACAATGAGCAGTTCTTC
CDR3aa: CASSQYSLSSYNEQFF

abundance: .
j_gene: TRBJ1-2
d_gene: .
v_gene: TRBV11-2
CDR3nt: TGTGCCAGCAGCGTCACCCTCCAGGGCGATGGCTACACCTTC
CDR3aa: CASSVTLQGDGYTF

abundance: .
j_gene: TRBJ2-7
d_gene: .
v_gene: TRBV6-6
CDR3nt: TGTGCCAGCATAGACGGGACCTACGAGCAGTACTTC
CDR3aa: CASIDGTYEQYF

abundance: .
j_gene: TRBJ2-7
d_gene: TRBD1
v_gene: TRBV19
CDR3nt: TGTGCCAGTAGTATCCTCCCCCCGGACAGGAAGACCTACGAGCAGTACTTC
CDR3aa: CASSILPPDRKTYEQYF

abundance: few
j_gene: TRBJ2-1
d_gene: .
v_gene: TRBV30
CDR3nt: TGTGCCTGGAGTGTAAACCCCTGGGGCATGGATGAGCAGTTCTTC
CDR3aa: CAWSVNPWGMDEQFF

abundance: medium-sized
j_gene: TRBJ2-1
d_gene: TRBD2
v_gene: TRBV5-1
CDR3nt: TGCGCCAGCAGCTTAGCGGGAGGGTTCAATGAGCAGTTCTTC
CDR3aa: CASSLAGGFNEQFF

abundance: .
j_gene: TRBJ1-2
d_gene: TRBD1
v_gene: TRBV29-1
CDR3nt: TGCAGCTTTAGACAGGGGATGGATGGCTACACCTTC
CDR3aa: CSFRQGMDGYTF

abundance: .
j_gene: TRBJ1-1
d_gene: .
v_gene: TRBV6-5
CDR3nt: TGTGCCAGCGAACCCTCAAAGGACAGTCCTGAAGCTTTCTTT
CDR3aa: CASEPSKDSPEAFF

abundance: few
j_gene: TRBJ2-7
d_gene: .
v_gene: TRBV11-1
CDR3nt: TGTGCCAGCAGCAATCGGGGTTTGGGGGAGCAGTACTTC
CDR3aa: CASSNRGLGEQYF

abundance: .
j_gene: TRBJ1-4
d_gene: .
v_gene: TRBV9
CDR3nt: TGTGCCAGCAGCGTAGCGGGTGAAAAACTGTTTTTT
CDR3aa: CASSVAGEKLFF

abundance: .
j_gene: TRBJ2-5
d_gene: TRBD1
v_gene: TRBV13
CDR3nt: TGTGCCAGCAGCTTACCCGGGACAGGGGAAGAGACCCAGTACTTC
CDR3aa: CASSLPGTGEETQYF

abundance: .
j_gene: TRBJ2-5
d_gene: TRBD2
v_gene: TRBV25-1
CDR3nt: TGTGCCAGCAGTGAAGGATTACTAGCGGGGACTCAAGAGACCCAGTACTTC
CDR3aa: CASSEGLLAGTQETQYF

abundance: .
j_gene: TRBJ1-4
d_gene: TRBD1
v_gene: TRBV5-4
CDR3nt: TGTGCCAGCAGCGCCAACAGGGGTTTAGAAGAAAAACTGTTTTTT
CDR3aa: CASSANRGLEEKLFF

abundance: .
j_gene: TRBJ1-1
d_gene: TRBD1
v_gene: TRBV7-2
CDR3nt: TGTGCCAGCAGCCCCTACAGGGGAGACACTGAAGCTTTCTTT
CDR3aa: CASSPYRGDTEAFF

abundance: .
j_gene: TRBJ1-5
d_gene: TRBD1
v_gene: TRBV7-8
CDR3nt: TGTGCCAGCAGCTTAGCGGCCGGAGCAGGGGGCGGTCAGCCCCAGCATTTT
CDR3aa: CASSLAAGAGGGQPQHF

abundance: .
j_gene: TRBJ2-5
d_gene: .
v_gene: TRBV7-6
CDR3nt: TGTGCCAGCAGCTTACAAGGAGGGGATTACGAGACCCAGTACTTC
CDR3aa: CASSLQGGDYETQYF

abundance: .
j_gene: TRBJ1-1
d_gene: .
v_gene: TRBV19
CDR3nt: TGTGCCAGTATACGGCCGGGACATACGAACACTGAAGCTTTCTTT
CDR3aa: CASIRPGHTNTEAFF

abundance: .
j_gene: TRBJ2-1
d_gene: .
v_gene: TRBV7-9
CDR3nt: TGTGCCAGCAGCTTAGCCGAGCCGTACAATGAGCAGTTCTTC
CDR3aa: CASSLAEPYNEQFF

abundance: .
j_gene: TRBJ2-7
d_gene: .
v_gene: TRBV7-6
CDR3nt: TGTGCCAGCAGCTTGTTCGCGGGTAGACCCTACGAGCAGTACTTC
CDR3aa: CASSLFAGRPYEQYF

abundance: .
j_gene: TRBJ1-2
d_gene: .
v_gene: TRBV18
CDR3nt: TGTGCCAGCTCTCTCAGAGGACGGGATGGCTATGGCTACACCTTC
CDR3aa: CASSLRGRDGYGYTF

abundance: .
j_gene: TRBJ1-1
d_gene: .
v_gene: TRBV6-5
CDR3nt: TGTGCCAGCAGTTCACGGTCGACAGGGAACACTGAAGCTTTCTTT
CDR3aa: CASSSRSTGNTEAFF

abundance: few
j_gene: TRBJ1-1
d_gene: .
v_gene: TRBV4-1
CDR3nt: TGCGCCAGCAGCCGAGTTGAGGTCCTCCCGAACACTGAAGCTTTCTTT
CDR3aa: CASSRVEVLPNTEAFF

abundance: few
j_gene: TRBJ2-2
d_gene: .
v_gene: TRBV10-3
CDR3nt: TGTGCCATCAGTGATTTCGGGGGCACCGGGGAGCTGTTTTTT
CDR3aa: CAISDFGGTGELFF

abundance: .
j_gene: TRBJ1-1
d_gene: .
v_gene: TRBV6-1
CDR3nt: TGTGCCAGCAGTCCCCTCCTGAACACTGAAGCTTTCTTT
CDR3aa: CASSPLLNTEAFF

abundance: .
j_gene: TRBJ2-2
d_gene: .
v_gene: TRBV7-2
CDR3nt: TGTGCCAGCAGTCCTTGGGCAGATCAGGCCGGGGAGCTGTTTTTT
CDR3aa: CASSPWADQAGELFF

abundance: .
j_gene: TRBJ1-5
d_gene: TRBD1
v_gene: TRBV6-8
CDR3nt: TGTGCCAGCAGTTGGGGACAGAGCAATCAGCCCCAGCATTTT
CDR3aa: CASSWGQSNQPQHF

abundance: few
j_gene: TRBJ2-1
d_gene: .
v_gene: TRBV4-3
CDR3nt: TGCGCCAGCAGCCAAACTACCGACTCCGTATACAATGAGCAGTTCTTC
CDR3aa: CASSQTTDSVYNEQFF